This is a list of T cell receptor beta chains from one sample in a study of blood T cell repertoires in COVID-19. Repertoires were generated with immunoSEQ multiplex PCR, while TCRdb's copy carries only in-frame clones and drops some. The profile shows roughly 250,000 clones, about 87% of them singletons. The sample taken for sequencing was PBMCs or T cells enriched from blood (not recorded which). The receptors here all came from a man in his fifties who had been exposed to COVID-19. CDR3s include the opening cysteine and the closing phenylalanine or tryptophan. The D gene is left open where the match is weak. Some rows mark clone size as missing; the rest say once, few, many or name a class of expanded clone.

>.|TRBD1|TRBJ1-2|TRBV4-1
TGCGCCAGCAGCCAACTGGACAGGTTGGGATATATAGGCTACACCTTC
CASSQLDRLGYIGYTF
>.|TRBD2|TRBJ2-2|TRBV3-1/TRBV3-2
TGTGCCAGCAGCCAGCTCTTTAGCGGGAGACGGGAGCTGTTTTTT
CASSQLFSGRRELFF
>.|.|TRBJ1-1|TRBV7-9
TGTGCCAGCAGCTTAGCCCAGGGTAGGGCTTTCTTT
CASSLAQGRAFF
>.|.|TRBJ2-2|TRBV5-1
TGCGCCAGCAGCTTCGAGACACCCCCGGCCGGGGAGCTGTTTTTT
CASSFETPPAGELFF
>.|.|TRBJ1-2|TRBV2
TGTGCCAGCAGTGAAAACAGGGAACCTTATGGCTACACCTTC
CASSENREPYGYTF
>.|TRBD1|TRBJ1-6|TRBV5-1
TGCGCCAGCAGCTCGGACAGGGGACAGGGTTCACCCCTCCACTTT
CASSSDRGQGSPLHF
>.|TRBD1|TRBJ1-5|TRBV30
TGTGCCTGGAGTGTCGCAGGGGGTGACAATCAGCCCCAGCATTTT
CAWSVAGGDNQPQHF
>.|TRBD1|TRBJ2-3|TRBV9
TGTGCCAGCAGCGGGAACAGGGGGCTTGGAGATACGCAGTATTTT
CASSGNRGLGDTQYF
>.|.|TRBJ2-7|TRBV7-8
TGTGCCAGCAGCTTAATTTTGCGACAGGACACCTACGAGCAGTACTTC
CASSLILRQDTYEQYF
>few|TRBD1|TRBJ2-6|TRBV6-5
TGTGCCAGCCAGACAGGGCCGTCGGGGGCCAACGTCCTGACTTTC
CASQTGPSGANVLTF
>.|.|TRBJ2-7|TRBV4-2
TGTGCCAGCAGCCAAGCCGGAGCCATCAATTACGAGCAGTACTTC
CASSQAGAINYEQYF
>few|TRBD1|TRBJ1-6|TRBV6-5
TGTGCCAGCACCCCGACAGGGGGCAGATATTCACCCCTCCACTTT
CASTPTGGRYSPLHF
>.|TRBD1|TRBJ1-6|TRBV12-3/TRBV12-4
TGTGCCAGCAGTTGGGACAGGAATTCACCCCTCCACTTT
CASSWDRNSPLHF
>once|.|TRBJ2-7|TRBV28
TGTGCCAGCGGTATCAGGGTTTCCTCCTACGAGCAGTACTTC
CASGIRVSSYEQYF
>.|.|TRBJ2-1|TRBV5-1
TGCGCCAGCAGCGCAACATACAATGAGCAGTTCTTC
CASSATYNEQFF
>.|.|TRBJ1-6|TRBV30
TGTGCCTGGAGTGTACAGTCAGGGGCCACTTCACCCCTCCACTTT
CAWSVQSGATSPLHF
>once|TRBD2|TRBJ2-1|TRBV6-5
TGTGCCAGCAGTTTTCACGGCGGGAGCTGGAATGAGCAGTTCTTC
CASSFHGGSWNEQFF
>few|TRBD1|TRBJ1-2|TRBV7-3
TGTGCCAGCAGCTTAGGCCCTAAGTCGACAGGGGGCGATGGCTACACCTTC
CASSLGPKSTGGDGYTF
>.|.|TRBJ2-7|TRBV2
TGTGCCAGCAGTGCCGTCTTCTACGAGCAGTACTTC
CASSAVFYEQYF
>.|.|TRBJ1-3|TRBV6-1
TGTGCCAGCAGTGAAATCTACTCTGGAAACACCATATATTTT
CASSEIYSGNTIYF
>.|TRBD2|TRBJ2-5|TRBV2
TGTGCCAGCAGTGAATACGGGGGGGAGACCCAGTACTTC
CASSEYGGETQYF
>.|.|TRBJ1-1|TRBV20-1
TGCAGTACTATAAAATTTACTGAAGCTTTCTTT
CSTIKFTEAFF
>.|TRBD1|TRBJ1-1|TRBV19
TGTGCCAGTAGTATGACAGGGTTTCCGGGGGCTTTCTTT
CASSMTGFPGAFF
>.|.|TRBJ1-6|TRBV27
TGTGCCAGCAGTTTAGTTCCAGGGCCGAGCTCCTATAATTCACCCCTCCACTTT
CASSLVPGPSSYNSPLHF
>.|.|TRBJ1-5|TRBV10-3
TGTGCCATCAGATCGGGGTATGGCAATCAGCCCCAGCATTTT
CAIRSGYGNQPQHF
>.|TRBD1|TRBJ1-1|TRBV18
TGTGCCAGCTCAGGGGGACAGTTAACTGAAGCTTTCTTT
CASSGGQLTEAFF
>.|TRBD2|TRBJ2-1|TRBV5-1
TGCGCCAGCAGCTTAAGCGGGAGCTCCTACAATGAGCAGTTCTTC
CASSLSGSSYNEQFF
>.|TRBD1|TRBJ2-7|TRBV6-5
TGTGCCAGCAGTAGGGACAGCCACTACGAGCAGTACTTC
CASSRDSHYEQYF
>.|TRBD1|TRBJ1-1|TRBV28
TGTGCCAGCACCGTGACAGGGGGGAACACTGAAGCTTTCTTT
CASTVTGGNTEAFF
>.|TRBD2|TRBJ2-1|TRBV5-1
TGCGCCAGCAGCTTGGGGCGGGAGGGCTACAATGAGCAGTTCTTC
CASSLGREGYNEQFF
>once|.|TRBJ2-3|TRBV6-1
TGTGCCAGCAGTGAAGACAGGGAGGATACGCAGTATTTT
CASSEDREDTQYF
>once|TRBD2|TRBJ2-1|TRBV7-9
TGTGCCAGCAGCTCCCCGGGGGGGATGGAGCAGTTCTTC
CASSSPGGMEQFF
>.|TRBD1|TRBJ1-1|TRBV3-1/TRBV3-2
TGTGTCAGCAGCCAACGACAGGGGGAATATGCTTTCTTT
CVSSQRQGEYAFF
>.|TRBD1|TRBJ1-3|TRBV11-2
TGTGCCAGCAGCTCGGACAGGGCAAGCTCTGGAAACACCATATATTTT
CASSSDRASSGNTIYF
>.|.|TRBJ2-7|TRBV25-1
TGTGCCAGCAGTGCGACGCAGGGTTTGGGGTACGAGCAGTACTTC
CASSATQGLGYEQYF
>.|TRBD1|TRBJ1-2|TRBV5-4
TGTGCCAGCAGCAATCGACAGGGAACCGATGGCTACACCTTC
CASSNRQGTDGYTF
>once|TRBD2|TRBJ2-7|TRBV2
TGTGCCAGCAGGGGAATAGCGGGGGGGCCATGGGAGCAGTACTTC
CASRGIAGGPWEQYF
>.|TRBD2|TRBJ2-1|TRBV7-8
TGTGCCAGCAGCTTAGACCCTAGCGGGAGGGCCAGGTACAATGAGCAGTTCTTC
CASSLDPSGRARYNEQFF
>.|.|TRBJ2-1|TRBV7-8
TGTGCCAGCAGCTTAGCTGTCGGGAGCTCCTACAATGAGCAGTTCTTC
CASSLAVGSSYNEQFF
>.|TRBD2|TRBJ2-1|TRBV5-1
TGCGCCAGCAGCTTGGGACTAGCGGAATTCAATGAGCAGTTCTTC
CASSLGLAEFNEQFF
>.|.|TRBJ1-2|TRBV4-1
TGCGCCAGCAGCCAAGCTTCAGGGGAGAACTATGGCTACACCTTC
CASSQASGENYGYTF
>.|.|TRBJ2-1|TRBV7-3
TGTGCCAGCAGCTCTACTCGGACTGGATTAAACAATGAGCAGTTCTTC
CASSSTRTGLNNEQFF
>once|.|TRBJ1-3|TRBV5-4
TGTGCCAGCAGCTTGGGCGGGCGAGGGCACTCTGGAAACACCATATATTTT
CASSLGGRGHSGNTIYF
>once|.|TRBJ1-6|TRBV18
TGTGCCAGCTCACCAAGCGCCAAACCAATTAATTCACCCCTCCACTTT
CASSPSAKPINSPLHF
>.|TRBD2|TRBJ2-1|TRBV7-3
TGTGCCAGCAGCTTCGGCGGGAGCTCCTACAATGAGCAGTTCTTC
CASSFGGSSYNEQFF
>once|TRBD1|TRBJ1-5|TRBV30
TGTGCCTGGAGCGACAGGGACAATCAGCCCCAGCATTTT
CAWSDRDNQPQHF